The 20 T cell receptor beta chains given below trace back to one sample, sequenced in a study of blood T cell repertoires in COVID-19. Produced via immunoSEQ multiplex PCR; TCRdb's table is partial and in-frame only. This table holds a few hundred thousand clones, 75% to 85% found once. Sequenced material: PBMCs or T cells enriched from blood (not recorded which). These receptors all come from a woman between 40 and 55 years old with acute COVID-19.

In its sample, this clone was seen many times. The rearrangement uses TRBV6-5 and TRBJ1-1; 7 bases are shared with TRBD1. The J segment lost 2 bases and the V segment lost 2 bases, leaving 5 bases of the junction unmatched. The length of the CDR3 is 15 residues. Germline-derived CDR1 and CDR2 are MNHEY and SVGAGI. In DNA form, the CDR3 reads TGTGCCAGCAGTTACGCGAGAGGGGGCAACACTGAAGCTTTCTTT. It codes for CASSYARGGNTEAFF.

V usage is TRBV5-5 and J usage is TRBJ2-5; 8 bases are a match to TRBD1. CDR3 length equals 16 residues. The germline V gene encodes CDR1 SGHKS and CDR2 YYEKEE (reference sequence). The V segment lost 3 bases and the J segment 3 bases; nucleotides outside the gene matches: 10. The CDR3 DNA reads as TGTGCCAGCAGCTCCGGGACAGGTAAGTCGGAAGAGACCCAGTACTTC. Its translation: CASSSGTGKSEETQYF.

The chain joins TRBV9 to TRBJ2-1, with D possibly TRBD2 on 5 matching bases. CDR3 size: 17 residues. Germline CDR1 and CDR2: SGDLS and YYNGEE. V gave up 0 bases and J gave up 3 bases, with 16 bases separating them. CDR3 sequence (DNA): TGTGCCAGCAGCGTAGAACCTCGGGGAAGGAGCTACAATGAGCAGTTCTTC. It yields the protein CASSVEPRGRSYNEQFF.

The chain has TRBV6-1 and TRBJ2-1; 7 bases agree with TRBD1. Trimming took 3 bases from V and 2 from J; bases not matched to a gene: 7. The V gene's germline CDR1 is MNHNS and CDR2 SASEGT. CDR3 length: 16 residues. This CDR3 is CASSDLGGTTYNEQFF. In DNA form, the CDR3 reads TGTGCCAGCAGTGACCTAGGGGGCACTACCTACAATGAGCAGTTCTTC.

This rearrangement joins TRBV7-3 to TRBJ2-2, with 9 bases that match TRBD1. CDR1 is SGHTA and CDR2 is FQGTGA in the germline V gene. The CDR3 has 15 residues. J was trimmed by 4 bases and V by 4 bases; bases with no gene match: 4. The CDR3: CASSSRQGGTGELFF. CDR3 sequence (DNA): TGTGCCAGCAGCTCCCGACAGGGGGGCACCGGGGAGCTGTTTTTT. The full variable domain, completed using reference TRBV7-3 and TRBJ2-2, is GAGVSQTPSNKVTEKGKYVELRCDPISGHTALYWYRQSLGQGPEFLIYFQGTGAADDSGLPNDRFFAVRPEGSVSTLKIQRTERGDSAVYLCASSSRQGGTGELFFGEGSRLTVL.

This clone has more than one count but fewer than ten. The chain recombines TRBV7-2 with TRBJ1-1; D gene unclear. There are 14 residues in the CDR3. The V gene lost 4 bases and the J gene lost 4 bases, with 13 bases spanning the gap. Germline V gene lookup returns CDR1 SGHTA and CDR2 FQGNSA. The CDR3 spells CASSSGRGSTEAFF. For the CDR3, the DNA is TGTGCCAGCAGCTCGGGAAGAGGTAGCACTGAAGCTTTCTTT.

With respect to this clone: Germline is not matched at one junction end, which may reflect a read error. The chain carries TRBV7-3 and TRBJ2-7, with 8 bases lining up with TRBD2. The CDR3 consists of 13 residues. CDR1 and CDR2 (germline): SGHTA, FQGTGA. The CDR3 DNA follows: TGTGCCAGCAGCCTAACTAGCGGCTACGAGCAGTACTTC. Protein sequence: CASSLTSGYEQYF. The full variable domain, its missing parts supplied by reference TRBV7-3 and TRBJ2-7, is GAGVSQTPSNKVTEKGKYVELRCDPISGHTALYWYRQSLGQGPEFLIYFQGTGAADDSGLPNDRFFAVRPEGSVSTLKIQRTERGDSAVYLCASSLTSGYEQYFGPGTRLTVT.

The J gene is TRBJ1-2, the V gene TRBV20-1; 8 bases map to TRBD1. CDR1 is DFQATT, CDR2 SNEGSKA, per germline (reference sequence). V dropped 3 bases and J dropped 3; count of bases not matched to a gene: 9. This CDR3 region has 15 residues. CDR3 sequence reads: CSASKARGRYYGYTF. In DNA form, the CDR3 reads TGCAGTGCTAGTAAGGCCAGGGGGCGATACTATGGCTACACCTTC.

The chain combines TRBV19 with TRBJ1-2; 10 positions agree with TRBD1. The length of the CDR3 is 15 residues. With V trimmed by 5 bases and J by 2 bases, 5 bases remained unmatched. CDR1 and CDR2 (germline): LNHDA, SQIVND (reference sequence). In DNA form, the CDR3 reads TGTGCCAGTAGTGTCCCGGGACAGGGGAACTATGGCTACACCTTC. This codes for CASSVPGQGNYGYTF.

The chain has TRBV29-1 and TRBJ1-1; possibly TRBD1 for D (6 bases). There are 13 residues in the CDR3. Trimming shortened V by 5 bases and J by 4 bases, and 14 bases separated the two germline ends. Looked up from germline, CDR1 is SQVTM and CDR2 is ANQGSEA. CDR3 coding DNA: TGCAGCGTTCCCACAGGGATCAGCACTGAAGCTTTCTTT. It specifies CSVPTGISTEAFF. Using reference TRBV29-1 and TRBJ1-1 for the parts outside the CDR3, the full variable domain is SAVISQKPSRDICQRGTSLTIQCQVDSQVTMMFWYRQQPGQSLTLIATANQGSEATYESGFVIDKFPISRPNLTFSTLTVSNMSPEDSSIYLCSVPTGISTEAFFGQGTRLTVV.

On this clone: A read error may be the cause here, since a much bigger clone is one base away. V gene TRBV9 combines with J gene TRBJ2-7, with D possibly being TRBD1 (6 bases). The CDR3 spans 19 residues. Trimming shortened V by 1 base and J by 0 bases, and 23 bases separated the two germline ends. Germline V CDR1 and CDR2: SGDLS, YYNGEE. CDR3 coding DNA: TGTGCCAGCAGCGTACTCCTCCGTGGGGACACACATTCCTCCTACGAGCAGTACTTC. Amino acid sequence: CASSVLLRGDTHSSYEQYF.

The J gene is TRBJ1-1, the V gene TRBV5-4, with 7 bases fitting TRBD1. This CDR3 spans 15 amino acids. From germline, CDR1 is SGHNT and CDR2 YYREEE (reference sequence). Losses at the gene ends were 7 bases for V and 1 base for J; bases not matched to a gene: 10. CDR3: CASREGTGANTEAFF. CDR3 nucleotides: TGTGCCAGCCGTGAGGGTACAGGGGCGAACACTGAAGCTTTCTTT.

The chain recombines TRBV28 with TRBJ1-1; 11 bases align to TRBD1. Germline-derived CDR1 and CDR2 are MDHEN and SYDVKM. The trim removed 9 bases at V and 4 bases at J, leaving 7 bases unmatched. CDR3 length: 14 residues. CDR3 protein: CASVWGTGGTEAFF. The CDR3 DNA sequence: TGTGCCAGTGTATGGGGGACAGGGGGCACTGAAGCTTTCTTT.

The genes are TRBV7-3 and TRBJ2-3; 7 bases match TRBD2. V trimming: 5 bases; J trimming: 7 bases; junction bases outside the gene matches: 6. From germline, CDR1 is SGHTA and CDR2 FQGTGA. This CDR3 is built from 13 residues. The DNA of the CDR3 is TGTGCCAGCAGCCAGCAAGCGGGGAATACGCAGTATTTT. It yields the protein CASSQQAGNTQYF.

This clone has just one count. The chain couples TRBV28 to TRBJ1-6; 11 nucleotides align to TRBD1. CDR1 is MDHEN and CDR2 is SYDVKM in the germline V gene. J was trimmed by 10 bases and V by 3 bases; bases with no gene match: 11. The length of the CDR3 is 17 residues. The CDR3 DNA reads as TGTGCCAGCAGTTTGGGGACAGGGGGGAGGGTAAGGTCACCCCTCCACTTT. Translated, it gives CASSLGTGGRVRSPLHF. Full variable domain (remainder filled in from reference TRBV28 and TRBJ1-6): DVKVTQSSRYLVKRTGEKVFLECVQDMDHENMFWYRQDPGLGLRLIYFSYDVKMKEKGDIPEGYSVSREKKERFSLILESASTNQTSMYLCASSLGTGGRVRSPLHFGNGTRLTVT.

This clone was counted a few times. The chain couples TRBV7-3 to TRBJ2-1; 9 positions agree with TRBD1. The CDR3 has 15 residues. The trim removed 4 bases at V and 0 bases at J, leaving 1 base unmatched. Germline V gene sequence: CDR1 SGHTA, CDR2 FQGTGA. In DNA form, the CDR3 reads TGTGCCAGCAGCTGGGGACAGGGCTCCTACAATGAGCAGTTCTTC. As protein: CASSWGQGSYNEQFF.

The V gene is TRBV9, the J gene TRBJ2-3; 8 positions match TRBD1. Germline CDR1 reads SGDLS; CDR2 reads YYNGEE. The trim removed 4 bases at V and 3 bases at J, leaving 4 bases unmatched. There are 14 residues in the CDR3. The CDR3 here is CASSPGQGTDTQYF. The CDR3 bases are TGTGCCAGCAGCCCTGGACAGGGAACAGATACGCAGTATTTT.

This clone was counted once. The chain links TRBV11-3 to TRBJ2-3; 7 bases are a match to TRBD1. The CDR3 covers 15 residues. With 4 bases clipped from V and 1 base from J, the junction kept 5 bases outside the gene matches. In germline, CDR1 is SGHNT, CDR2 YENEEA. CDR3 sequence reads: CASSSDRSGTDTQYF. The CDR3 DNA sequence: TGTGCCAGCAGCTCGGACAGGTCAGGCACAGATACGCAGTATTTT.

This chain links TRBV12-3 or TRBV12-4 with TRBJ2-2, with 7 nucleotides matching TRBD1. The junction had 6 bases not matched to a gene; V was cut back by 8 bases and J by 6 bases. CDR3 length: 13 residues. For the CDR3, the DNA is TGTGCCAGCCGACAGGGATGGGCCGGGGAGCTGTTTTTT. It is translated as CASRQGWAGELFF.

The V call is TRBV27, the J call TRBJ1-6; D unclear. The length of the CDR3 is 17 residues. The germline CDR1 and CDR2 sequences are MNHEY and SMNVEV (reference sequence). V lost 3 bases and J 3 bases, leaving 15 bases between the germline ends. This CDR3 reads CASSFGGLGDYNSPLHF. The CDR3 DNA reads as TGTGCCAGCAGTTTCGGCGGGCTGGGAGACTATAATTCACCCCTCCACTTT.